This TCR beta chain was captured by sequencing in a study of shared clonotypes between healthy human individuals. On this clone itself: This sample also contains other DNA sequences that code for the same CDR3.

Per germline, CDR1 MDHEN and CDR2 SYDVKM. J gave up 4 bases and V 4 bases, and 6 bases lay outside the gene matches. This CDR3 region has 14 residues. Method: immunoSEQ multiplex PCR; TCRdb's copy keeps in-frame clones and lacks some. The sample shows roughly 2.2 million clones, more than 80% of them seen only once. Sequenced input: naive CD4+ T cells from PBMCs. Subset reported: CD45RA+ positively selected. V usage is TRBV28 and J usage is TRBJ1-2; 7 bases match TRBD1. The sequence came from a man aged 18 to 29 in good health. Some clones in this sample may be carry-over from other donors' samples. This CDR3 is CASSSGTATYGYTF. Here the CDR3 DNA reads TGTGCCAGCAGTTCAGGGACAGCAACCTATGGCTACACCTTC.